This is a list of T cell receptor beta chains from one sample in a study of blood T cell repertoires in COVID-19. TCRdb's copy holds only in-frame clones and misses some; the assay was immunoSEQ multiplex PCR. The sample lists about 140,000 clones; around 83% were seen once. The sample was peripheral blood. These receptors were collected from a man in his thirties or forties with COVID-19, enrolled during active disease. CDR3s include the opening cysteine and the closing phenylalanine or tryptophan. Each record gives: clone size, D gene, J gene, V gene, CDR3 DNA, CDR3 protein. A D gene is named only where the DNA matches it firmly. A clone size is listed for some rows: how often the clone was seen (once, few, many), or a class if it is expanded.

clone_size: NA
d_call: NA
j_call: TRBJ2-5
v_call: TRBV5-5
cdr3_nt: TGTGCCAGCAGTTTCGGGTCGCAAGAGACCCAGTACTTC
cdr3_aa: CASSFGSQETQYF

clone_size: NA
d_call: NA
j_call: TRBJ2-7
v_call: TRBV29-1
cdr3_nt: TGCAGCGTTGGTCGACTAGAGTATCACTACGAGCAGTACTTC
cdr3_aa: CSVGRLEYHYEQYF

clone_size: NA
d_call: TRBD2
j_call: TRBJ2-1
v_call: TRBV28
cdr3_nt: TGTGCCAGCAAGGCTAGCGGTTACAATGAGCAGTTCTTC
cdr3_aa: CASKASGYNEQFF

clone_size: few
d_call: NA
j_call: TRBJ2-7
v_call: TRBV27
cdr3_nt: TGTGCCAGCAGCTACAGGAGAACCTACGAGCAGTACTTC
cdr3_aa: CASSYRRTYEQYF

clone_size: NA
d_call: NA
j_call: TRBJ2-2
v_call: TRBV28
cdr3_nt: TGTGCCAGCACCCTGCCAGGGAGGACCGGGGAGCTGTTTTTT
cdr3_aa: CASTLPGRTGELFF

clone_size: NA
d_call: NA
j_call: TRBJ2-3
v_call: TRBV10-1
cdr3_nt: TGCGCCAGCAGTGGGGGCGGCAGCGGCACAGATACGCAGTATTTT
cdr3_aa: CASSGGGSGTDTQYF

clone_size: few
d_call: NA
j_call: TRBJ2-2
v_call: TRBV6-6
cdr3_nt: TGTGCCAGCAGGGGGACAGAGCGGGAGTCCGGGGAGCTGTTTTTT
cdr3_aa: CASRGTERESGELFF

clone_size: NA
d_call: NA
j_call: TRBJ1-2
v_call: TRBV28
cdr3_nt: TGTGCCAGCAGTCCCCCGAAGGCTCGAGGGAGCTACACCTTC
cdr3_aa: CASSPPKARGSYTF

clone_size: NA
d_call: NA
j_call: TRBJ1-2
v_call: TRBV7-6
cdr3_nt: TGTGCCAGCAGCTTAGTTTCCGACGTTCGACCACAGGGTTTTCATGGCTACACCTTC
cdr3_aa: CASSLVSDVRPQGFHGYTF

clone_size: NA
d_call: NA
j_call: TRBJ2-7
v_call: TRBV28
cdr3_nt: TGTGCCAGCAGTCCCGGCGGAACTCTATCCTACGAGCAGTACTTC
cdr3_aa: CASSPGGTLSYEQYF

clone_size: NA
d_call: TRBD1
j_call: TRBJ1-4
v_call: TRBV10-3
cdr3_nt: TGTGCCATCAGTGAGCTGACAGGGATCGGGGAAAAACTGTTTTTT
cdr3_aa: CAISELTGIGEKLFF

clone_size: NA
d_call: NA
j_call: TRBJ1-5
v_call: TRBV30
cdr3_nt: TGTGCCTGGAGTTTCCGAGGGCGCAATCAGCCCCAGCATTTT
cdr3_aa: CAWSFRGRNQPQHF

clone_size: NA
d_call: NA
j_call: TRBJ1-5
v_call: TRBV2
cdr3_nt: TGTGCCAGCAGTGAATTCAGGGTTCAGCCCCAGCATTTT
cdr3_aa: CASSEFRVQPQHF

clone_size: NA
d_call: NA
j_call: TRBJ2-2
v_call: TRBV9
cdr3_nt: TGTGCCAGCAGCGTAGCGGGATATGGGTCGGATGCGAACACCGGGGAGCTGTTTTTT
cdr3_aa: CASSVAGYGSDANTGELFF

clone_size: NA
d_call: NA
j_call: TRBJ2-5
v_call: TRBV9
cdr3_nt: TGTGCCAGCAGCGATGCCCCCGGGGAGACCCAGTACTTC
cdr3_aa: CASSDAPGETQYF

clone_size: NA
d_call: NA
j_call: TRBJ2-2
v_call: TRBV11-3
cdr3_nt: TGTGCCAGCAGCTTAGAAAGTGTGCCAGGGCCCGGGGAGCTGTTTTTT
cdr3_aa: CASSLESVPGPGELFF

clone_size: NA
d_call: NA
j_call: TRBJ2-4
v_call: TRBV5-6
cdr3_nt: TGTGCCAGCAGCTTACTATCAGGGGATCAGGCCAAAAACATTCAGTACTTC
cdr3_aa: CASSLLSGDQAKNIQYF

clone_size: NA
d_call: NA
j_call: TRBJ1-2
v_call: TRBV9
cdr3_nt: TGTGCCAGCAGCGTAGGGGGGCAGGCAGCTAACTATGGCTACACCTTC
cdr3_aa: CASSVGGQAANYGYTF

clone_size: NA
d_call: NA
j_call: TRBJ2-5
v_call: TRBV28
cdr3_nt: TGTGCCAGCAGTGACAGCTTGGGAGAGACCCAGTACTTC
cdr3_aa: CASSDSLGETQYF

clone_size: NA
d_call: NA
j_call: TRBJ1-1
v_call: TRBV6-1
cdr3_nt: TGTGCCAGCAGTGATTATGTCACCCCGGGCACTGAAGCTTTCTTT
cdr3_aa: CASSDYVTPGTEAFF

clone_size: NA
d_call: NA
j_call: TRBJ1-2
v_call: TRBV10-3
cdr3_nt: TGTGCCATCAGGGGGCCGGGCGGTGGCTACACCTTC
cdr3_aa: CAIRGPGGGYTF

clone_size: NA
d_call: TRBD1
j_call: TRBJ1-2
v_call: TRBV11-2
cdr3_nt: TGTGCCAGCAGCCCCACAGGGGGGTCGAGCGGCTACACCTTC
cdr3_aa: CASSPTGGSSGYTF

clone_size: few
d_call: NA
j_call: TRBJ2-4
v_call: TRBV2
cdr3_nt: TGTGCCAGCAGTGAGGGGCGCAACATTCAGTACTTC
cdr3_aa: CASSEGRNIQYF

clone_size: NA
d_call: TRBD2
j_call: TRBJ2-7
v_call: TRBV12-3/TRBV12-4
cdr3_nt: TGTGCCAGCAAGGTAGCGGGGCCCTACGAGCAGTACTTC
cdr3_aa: CASKVAGPYEQYF

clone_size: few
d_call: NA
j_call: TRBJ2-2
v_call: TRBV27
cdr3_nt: TGTGCCAGCAGCCCTTATTTTCGAGCCGGGGAGCTGTTTTTT
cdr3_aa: CASSPYFRAGELFF

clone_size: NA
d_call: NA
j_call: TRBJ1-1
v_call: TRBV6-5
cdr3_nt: TGTGCCAGCAGTTACTCGTTACTGTACACTGAAGCTTTCTTT
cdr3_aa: CASSYSLLYTEAFF

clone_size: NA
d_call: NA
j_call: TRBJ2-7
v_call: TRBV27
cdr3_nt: TGTGCCAGCAGTTTTGCCCTGACCGGGGTCCACGAGCAGTACTTC
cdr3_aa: CASSFALTGVHEQYF

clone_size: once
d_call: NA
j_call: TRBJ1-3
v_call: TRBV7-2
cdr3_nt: TGTGCCAGCAGCTTAGGGGGGCAGGGGTCTGGAAACACCATATATTTT
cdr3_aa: CASSLGGQGSGNTIYF

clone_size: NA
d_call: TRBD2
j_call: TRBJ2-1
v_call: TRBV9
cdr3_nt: TGTGCCAGCAGCGGCAGTGTAGCGGGATTATCCTACAATGAGCAGTTCTTC
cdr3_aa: CASSGSVAGLSYNEQFF

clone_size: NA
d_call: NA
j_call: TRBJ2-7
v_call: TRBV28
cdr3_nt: TGTGCCAGCACAAAGCGCCTTGGGTCCTACGAGCAGTACTTC
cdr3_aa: CASTKRLGSYEQYF

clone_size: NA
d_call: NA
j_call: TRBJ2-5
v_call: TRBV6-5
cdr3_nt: TGTGCCAGCAGTATGGGGGCGGGAGAGACCCAGTACTTC
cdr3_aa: CASSMGAGETQYF

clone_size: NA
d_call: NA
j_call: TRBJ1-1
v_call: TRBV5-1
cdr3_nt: TGCGCCAGCAGCCCATACCTACAGGGCACTGAAGCTTTCTTT
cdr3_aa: CASSPYLQGTEAFF

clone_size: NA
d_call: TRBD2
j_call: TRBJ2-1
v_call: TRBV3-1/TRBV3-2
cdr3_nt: TGTGCCAGCAGCCAAGGGCTAGCGGGATTGGGAAAGTTCTTC
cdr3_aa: CASSQGLAGLGKFF

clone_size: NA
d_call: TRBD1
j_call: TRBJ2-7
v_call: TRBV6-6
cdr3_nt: TGTGCCAGCAGTTTCGGACAGGGGGCTTCGTCCGAGCAGTACTTC
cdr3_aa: CASSFGQGASSEQYF

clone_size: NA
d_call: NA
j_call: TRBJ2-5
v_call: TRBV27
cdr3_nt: TGTGCCAGCAGTTCAACAGGGTTTGGAGAGACCCAGTACTTC
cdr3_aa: CASSSTGFGETQYF

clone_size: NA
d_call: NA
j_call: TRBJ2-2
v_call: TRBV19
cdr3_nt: TGTGCCAGTAGTTTGAGGACGTGGGACTCCAACACCGGGGAGCTGTTTTTT
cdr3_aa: CASSLRTWDSNTGELFF

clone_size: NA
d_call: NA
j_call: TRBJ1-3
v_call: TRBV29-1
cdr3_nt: TGCAGCGTTGAAGGGGGGGGTGGAAACACCATATATTTT
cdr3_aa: CSVEGGGGNTIYF

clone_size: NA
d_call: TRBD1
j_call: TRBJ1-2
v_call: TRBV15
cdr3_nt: TGTGCCACCAGCAAAAGGACAGACAGGGGTCATGGCTACACCTTC
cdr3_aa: CATSKRTDRGHGYTF

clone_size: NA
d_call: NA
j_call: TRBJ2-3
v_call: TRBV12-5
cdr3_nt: TGTGCTAGTGCCCTATTGGCAGATACGCAGTATTTT
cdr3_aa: CASALLADTQYF

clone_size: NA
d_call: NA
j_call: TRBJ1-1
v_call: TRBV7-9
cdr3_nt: TGTGCCAGCAGCGCGCAGGGGCATGGTGCCACTGAAGCTTTCTTT
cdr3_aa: CASSAQGHGATEAFF

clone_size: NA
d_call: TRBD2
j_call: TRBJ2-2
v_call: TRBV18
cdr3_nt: TGTGCCAGCTCATCCGTAGCGGGAGGGCCTACCGGGGAGCTGTTTTTT
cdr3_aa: CASSSVAGGPTGELFF

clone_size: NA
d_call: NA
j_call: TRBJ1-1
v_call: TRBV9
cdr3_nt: TGTGCCAGCAGCGTAGGGGGCAGGGTCGGCACTGAAGCTTTCTTT
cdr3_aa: CASSVGGRVGTEAFF

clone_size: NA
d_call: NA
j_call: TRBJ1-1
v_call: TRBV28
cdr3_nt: TGTGCCAGCAGTTTAAACGGGGGGCCCATGAACACTGAAGCTTTCTTT
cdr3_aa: CASSLNGGPMNTEAFF

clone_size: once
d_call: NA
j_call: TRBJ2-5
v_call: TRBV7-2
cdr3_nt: TGTGCCAGCAGCTTAGGGGGCTCCCAAGAGACCCAGTACTTC
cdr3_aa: CASSLGGSQETQYF

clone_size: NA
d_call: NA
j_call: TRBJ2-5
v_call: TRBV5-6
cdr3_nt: TGTGCCAGCAGCTTGGGGCCTCTCGAGGGTGCCCAGTACTTC
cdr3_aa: CASSLGPLEGAQYF

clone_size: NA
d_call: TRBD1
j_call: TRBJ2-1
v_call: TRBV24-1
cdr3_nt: TGTGCCACCGGCGGGACAGGCATATACAATGAGCAGTTCTTC
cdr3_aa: CATGGTGIYNEQFF

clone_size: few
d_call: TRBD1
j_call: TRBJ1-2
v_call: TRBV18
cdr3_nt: TGTGCCAGCTCACCTCGACAGGGAGACTATGGCTACACCTTC
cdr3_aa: CASSPRQGDYGYTF

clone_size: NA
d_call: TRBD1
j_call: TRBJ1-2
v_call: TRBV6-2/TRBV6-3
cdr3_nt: TGTGCCAGCAGTTACTCGGGACAGGGGGCGCTGGGCTACACCTTC
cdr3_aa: CASSYSGQGALGYTF

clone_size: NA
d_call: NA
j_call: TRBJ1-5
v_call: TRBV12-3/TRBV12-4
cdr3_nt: TGTGCCAGCAGTTTAGGGGAGACTACGTCCCAGCATTTT
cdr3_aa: CASSLGETTSQHF

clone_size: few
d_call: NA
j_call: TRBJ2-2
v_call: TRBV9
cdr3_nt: TGTGCCAGCAGCGTAGATGGGCGACAGTACACCGGGGAGCTGTTTTTT
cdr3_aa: CASSVDGRQYTGELFF

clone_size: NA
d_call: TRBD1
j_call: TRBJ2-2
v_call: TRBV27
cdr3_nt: TGTGCTGCGTCGGGACAGTACACCGGGGAGCTGTTTTTT
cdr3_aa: CAASGQYTGELFF

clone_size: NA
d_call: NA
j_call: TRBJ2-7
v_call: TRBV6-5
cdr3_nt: TGTGCCAGCATCTTAAGCGGCAGAACCTACGAGCAGTACTTC
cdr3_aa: CASILSGRTYEQYF

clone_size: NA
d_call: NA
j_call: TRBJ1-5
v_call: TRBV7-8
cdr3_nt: TGTGCCAGCAGCGGAGAGGGAGGTTATCAGCCCCAGCATTTT
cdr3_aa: CASSGEGGYQPQHF

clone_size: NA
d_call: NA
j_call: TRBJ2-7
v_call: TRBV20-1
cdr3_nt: TGCAGTGCGGCAAGGGGTTACGAGCAGTACTTC
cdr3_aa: CSAARGYEQYF

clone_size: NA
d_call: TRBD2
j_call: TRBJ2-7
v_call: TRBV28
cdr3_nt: TGTGCCAGCAGTTCGAGACTAGCGGGAGGCGGGGTCGAGCAGTACTTC
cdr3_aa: CASSSRLAGGGVEQYF

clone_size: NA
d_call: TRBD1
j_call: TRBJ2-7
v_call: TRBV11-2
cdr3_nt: TGTGCCAGCAGCTTAGGGACAGGGGGGTCCTACGAGCAGTACTTC
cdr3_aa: CASSLGTGGSYEQYF

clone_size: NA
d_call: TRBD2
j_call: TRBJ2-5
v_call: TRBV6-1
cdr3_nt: TGTGCCAGCAGTGAACTAGCGGGGACCCAGTACTTC
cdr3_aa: CASSELAGTQYF

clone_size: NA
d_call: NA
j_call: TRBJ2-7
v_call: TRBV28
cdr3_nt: TGTGCCAGCAGCCAGACTAGTGACACCTACGAGCAGTACTTC
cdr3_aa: CASSQTSDTYEQYF

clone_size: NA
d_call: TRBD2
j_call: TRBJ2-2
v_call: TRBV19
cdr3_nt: TGTGCCAGTAAGGCTAGCGGGAGAAGGACCGGGGAGCTGTTTTTT
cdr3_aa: CASKASGRRTGELFF